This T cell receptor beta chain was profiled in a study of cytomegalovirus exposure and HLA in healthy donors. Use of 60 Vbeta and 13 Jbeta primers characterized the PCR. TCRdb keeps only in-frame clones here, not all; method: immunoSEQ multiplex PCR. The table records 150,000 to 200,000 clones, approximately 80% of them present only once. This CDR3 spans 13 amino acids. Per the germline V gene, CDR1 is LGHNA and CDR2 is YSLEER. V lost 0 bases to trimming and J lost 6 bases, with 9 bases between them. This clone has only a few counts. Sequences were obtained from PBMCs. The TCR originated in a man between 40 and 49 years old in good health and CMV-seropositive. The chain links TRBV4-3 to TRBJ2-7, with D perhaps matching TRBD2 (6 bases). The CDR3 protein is CASSQDGTGEQYF. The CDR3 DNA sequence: TGCGCCAGCAGCCAAGATGGGACTGGCGAGCAGTACTTC.